The 5 T cell receptor beta chains reported below all come from one sample, sequenced in a study of T cells in Graves' hyperthyroidism and ophthalmopathy. The source material, RNA transcripts, was used to amplify TCR beta CDR3 regions. The HTBI primer set served for first-round RT-PCR of the TCR CDR3. TCRdb used MiXCR to reprocess the multiplex PCR reads, holding one entry per CDR3 protein. The sample shows 600,000 to 800,000 distinct CDR3 sequences, around a third of them seen only once. Sequencing input: blood. These receptors all come from a woman between 40 and 55 years old with Graves' hyperthyroidism.

The rearrangement links TRBV2 to TRBJ2-7; TRBD2 agrees at 7 bases. The germline gives CDR1 SNHLY, CDR2 FYNNEI. Trimming cost V 5 bases and J 3 bases; bases outside gene matches: 10. The CDR3 runs 15 residues. CDR3 protein: CASSPGSGGSYEQYF. CDR3 in DNA: TGTGCCAGCAGTCCCGGGTCCGGGGGGAGCTACGAGCAGTACTTC.

V usage is TRBV10-3 and J usage is TRBJ2-1, with TRBD2 identical over 10 bases. Germline V gene data show CDR1 as ENHRY and CDR2 as SYGVKD. This CDR3 region has 14 residues. Trimming at V came to 5 bases and at J to 8 bases, leaving 6 bases not matched to a gene. CDR3 nucleotide sequence: TGTGCCATCAGTCAGCGGGGGGGCCTGGATGAGCAGTTCTTC. Its protein product is CAISQRGGLDEQFF.

Points on this clonotype: Compared with germline, one end of the junction differs, possibly owing to a read error. V is TRBV4-1 and J is TRBJ1-1, with D possibly being TRBD1 (6 bases). The CDR3 is 14 amino acids. Germline V gives CDR1 MGHRA, CDR2 YSYEKL. In DNA form, the CDR3 reads TGCGCCAGCAGCCAAAACAGTGGGGGGCCTGAAGCTTCCTTT. This sequence encodes CASSQNSGGPEASF.

J is TRBJ2-3 and V is TRBV15; D call uncertain. The CDR3 extends over 14 amino acids. The germline V gene has CDR1 LNHNV and CDR2 YYDKDF (reference sequence). V was shortened by 7 bases and J by 5 bases, with 16 bases between the two germline ends. This CDR3 is CATKIDRVGDTQYF. DNA of the CDR3: TGTGCCACCAAGATCGATAGGGTCGGAGATACGCAGTATTTT.

This clonotype appeared many times. The chain recombines TRBV4-3 with TRBJ2-5, with D tentatively TRBD2 (6 bases). This CDR3 spans 15 amino acids. V was clipped by 1 base and J by 2 bases, with 11 bases between them. Germline CDR1 LGHNA, CDR2 YSLEER. For the CDR3, the DNA is TGCGCCAGCAGCCAAGTCGCGGGGCAGCAAGAGACCCAGTACTTC. Protein sequence: CASSQVAGQQETQYF.